One and the same sample provided the 24 T cell receptor beta chains below, sequenced in a study of post-analysis software for immune sequencing data (dated by TCRdb to between 2015 and 2016). Paper-wide results and their limitations: About five TRBV segments, including TRBV5-6, TRBV5-1 and TRBV20-1, were significantly more frequent in patients than controls.

The library was obtained by PCR. Sequencing relied on an Illumina HiSeq 2500. To reduce PCR and sequencing biases, unique molecular identifiers were built into the TCR beta cDNA libraries. TCRdb took the public reads, trimmed them with fastp at Q25, ran MiXCR for clone calling and kept in-frame beta chains. Identical CDR3 protein sequences are pooled into one entry, listed with their most common genes and DNA. In all, the sample holds a few hundred thousand distinct CDR3 sequences, and roughly a third of those were seen once. The top ten hold around 4.8% of the sample. These receptors' targets are unknown. The sequenced sample consisted of blood. The source of these receptors is a girl aged 10 to 17 with multiple sclerosis.

In regard to this clonotype: A clone one base away is much larger, so this may be a read error. The chain links TRBV12-3 or TRBV12-4 to TRBJ2-1; D remains ambiguous. The CDR3 has 14 amino acids. CDR3 sequence reads: CACSLGVSYNEQFF. CDR3 nucleotide sequence: TGTGCCTGCAGTTTGGGCGTATCCTACAATGAGCAGTTCTTC.

This CDR3 is CASSSTGLAETLTGELFF. The CDR3 DNA sequence: TGCGCCAGCAGCTCGACGGGACTAGCGGAGACCCTAACCGGGGAGCTGTTTTTT. The chain couples TRBV5-1 to TRBJ2-2; 11 bases align to TRBD2. The V segment lost 3 bases and the J segment 5 bases; nucleotides outside the gene matches: 12. In germline, CDR1 is SGHRS, CDR2 YFSETQ. The CDR3 is 18 amino acids.

The chain is built from TRBV25-1 and TRBJ1-4; the match to TRBD1 covers 7 bases. CDR1 is MGHDK and CDR2 is SYGVNS in the germline V gene. V lost 2 bases and J lost 7; bases outside the gene matches: 10. This CDR3 has 16 residues. CDR3 nucleotides: TGTGCCAGCAGTGAAAACCTGCGGGACAGAGCTGAAAAACTGTTTTTT. This encodes CASSENLRDRAEKLFF. Variable domain in full (rest from reference TRBV25-1 and TRBJ1-4): EADIYQTPRYLVIGTGKKITLECSQTMGHDKMYWYQQDPGMELHLIHYSYGVNSTEKGDLSSESTVSRIRTEHFPLTLESARPSHTSQYLCASSENLRDRAEKLFFGSGTQLSVL.

The gene calls are TRBV6-1 and TRBJ2-7; D uncertain. The ends were cut back, 2 bases at V and 1 base at J, with 6 bases in the middle. The CDR3 runs to 13 residues. Germline CDR1 is MNHNS and CDR2 is SASEGT. CDR3 amino acids: CASSEWLSYEQYF. For the CDR3, the DNA is TGTGCCAGCAGTGAATGGCTGTCCTACGAGCAGTACTTC.

This clonotype was observed at least ten times. The CDR3 here is CASSHPGRNEQFF. The CDR3 DNA reads TGCGCCAGCAGCCACCCAGGGAGGAATGAGCAGTTCTTC. The V call is TRBV4-1, the J call TRBJ2-1; maybe TRBD2 (6 bases). The CDR3 has 13 amino acids. Trimming removed 3 bases from V and 7 bases from J, with 10 bases in between. CDR1 MGHRA and CDR2 YSYEKL come from the germline V gene.

This clonotype has ten or more counts. The rearrangement links TRBV7-3 to TRBJ2-1; D might be TRBD1 or TRBD2, each matching 5 bases. V lost 5 bases and J lost 0, with 26 bases in between. The CDR3 length is 20 residues. The germline CDR1 and CDR2 sequences are SGHTA and FQGTGA. Here the CDR3 reads CASSQGVLAGGSSSYNEQFF. CDR3 bases: TGTGCCAGCAGCCAAGGGGTCCTAGCTGGAGGTTCTAGCTCCTACAATGAGCAGTTCTTC.

A note on this clonotype: A much larger clone is a single base away; this may be a read error. J is TRBJ2-1 and V is TRBV10-3; D might be TRBD2 (6 bases). Per the germline V gene, CDR1 is ENHRY and CDR2 is SYGVKD. Trimming removed 4 bases from V and 6 bases from J, with 16 bases in between. This CDR3 has 15 amino acids. CDR3 sequence reads: CAISGSGGGGNEQFF. CDR3 DNA sequence: TGTGCCATCAGTGGGTCTGGTGGGGGAGGCAATGAGCAGTTCTTC.

The chain uses TRBV29-1 and TRBJ2-7; the D gene is possibly TRBD2 (6 bases). V was trimmed by 5 bases and J by 1 base, leaving 15 bases between them. Germline V lookup: CDR1 SQVTM, CDR2 ANQGSEA. The length of the CDR3 is 14 residues. This CDR3 reads CSVRGGTGSYEQYF. As DNA, the CDR3 is TGCAGCGTTCGTGGAGGGACTGGATCCTACGAGCAGTACTTC.

This clonotype was observed a few times. The chain has TRBV2 and TRBJ2-1; D unresolved. The CDR3 loop spans 13 amino acids. The ends were cut back, 3 bases at V and 3 bases at J, with 6 bases in the middle. CDR1 and CDR2 from the germline V gene are SNHLY and FYNNEI. The CDR3: CASSDTFYNEQFF. The CDR3 nucleotides read TGTGCCAGCAGTGACACCTTCTACAATGAGCAGTTCTTC.

This clonotype has ten or more counts. The chain joins TRBV29-1 to TRBJ1-5; the match to TRBD1 covers 8 bases. This CDR3 comprises 12 residues. CDR1 and CDR2 (germline): SQVTM, ANQGSEA. V lost 6 bases to trimming and J lost 7 bases; unmatched junction nucleotides: 5. In DNA, the CDR3 is TGCAGCGTCGGACAGGGTAGACAGCCCCAGCATTTT. It codes for CSVGQGRQPQHF.

The chain joins TRBV25-1 to TRBJ2-1; tentative D call: TRBD2 (6 bases). CDR1 is MGHDK and CDR2 is SYGVNS in the germline V gene. The CDR3 is 15 residues long. Trimming removed 4 bases at V and 0 bases at J, with 10 bases between. In nucleotides, the CDR3 is TGTGCCAGCAGTGGGGGGGTCAGCTCCTACAATGAGCAGTTCTTC. It yields the protein CASSGGVSSYNEQFF.

The rearrangement uses TRBV27 and TRBJ1-6; tentative D call: TRBD1 (6 bases). CDR1 is MNHEY and CDR2 is SMNVEV in the germline V gene (reference sequence). V lost 10 bases, J lost 10 bases, and 23 bases lay in between. This CDR3 is 15 amino acids long. The chain's CDR3 is CANKLRRTESSPLHF. The DNA of the CDR3 is TGTGCCAACAAACTAAGGCGGACAGAAAGCTCACCCCTCCACTTT.

As for this clonotype: A read error may be the cause here, since a much bigger clone is one base away. The J gene is TRBJ1-2, the V gene TRBV29-1; tentative D call: TRBD1 (6 bases). V dropped 3 bases and J dropped 8 bases, with 16 bases sitting between them. The CDR3 has 13 amino acids. Germline V CDR1 and CDR2: SQVTM, ANQGSEA. CDR3 region: CSVDGQGCGGYTF. Written as DNA, the CDR3 is TGCAGCGTTGATGGTCAGGGGTGTGGCGGCTACACCTTC.

The table lists this clonotype with a few counts. The genes are TRBV7-9 and TRBJ2-1; D gene ambiguous. The CDR3 is 12 amino acids. Trimming shortened V by 5 bases and J by 11 bases, and 13 bases separated the two germline ends. The germline V gene has CDR1 SEHNR and CDR2 FQNEAQ (reference sequence). The CDR3: CASSPEALKQFF. CDR3 sequence (DNA): TGTGCCAGCAGCCCAGAGGCGTTGAAGCAGTTCTTC.

Comments on this clonotype: This could be a read error, since a much larger clone is one nucleotide away. CDR3: CSVEGTAETQYF. For the CDR3, the DNA is TGCAGCGTTGAAGGGACAGCTGAGACCCAGTACTTC. V usage is TRBV29-1 and J usage is TRBJ2-5; possibly TRBD1 for D (6 bases). The V end lost 1 base, the J end lost 5 bases, and 8 bases lay between the germline ends. This CDR3 is built from 12 residues. Germline values: CDR1 SQVTM, CDR2 ANQGSEA.

The V call is TRBV20-1, the J call TRBJ2-1; 7 bases match TRBD2. The CDR3 sequence is 19 residues long. The trim removed 6 bases at V and 5 bases at J, leaving 25 bases unmatched. Germline values: CDR1 DFQATT, CDR2 SNEGSKA (reference sequence). CDR3 nucleotides: TGCAGTGCCAAAGAAACCCTGAACTTCGAGGGAGGGCCAAACAATGAGCAGTTCTTC. Translated, it gives CSAKETLNFEGGPNNEQFF.

V is TRBV24-1 and J is TRBJ2-2; 15 bases agree with TRBD2. Germline CDR1 is KGHDR and CDR2 is SFDVKD. The CDR3 sequence is 18 residues long. Trimming at V came to 10 bases and at J to 3 bases, leaving 11 bases not matched to a gene. The CDR3 DNA sequence: TGTGCCACGGGCCGGGGACTAGCGGGAGGAAGAGACACCGGGGAGCTGTTTTTT. As protein: CATGRGLAGGRDTGELFF.

This clonotype has only one observation. This may stem from a read error, because a much larger clone lies one nucleotide away. The CDR3 does not close with the conserved phenylalanine or tryptophan, likely indicating a read error. The chain is built from TRBV5-1 and TRBJ1-1; no reliable D call. V was pared by 4 bases and J by 2 bases, with 12 bases between. The CDR3 consists of 14 residues. Germline values: CDR1 SGHRS, CDR2 YFSETQ. The DNA for the CDR3 is TGCGCCAGCAGCCTCCGGGAGGCTAACACTGAAGCTTTCTTA. Protein sequence: CASSLREANTEAFL.

This clonotype has just one count. A read error is possible here, since a much larger clone lies one base away. V usage is TRBV12-5 and J usage is TRBJ2-3, with 9 bases lining up with TRBD1. The trim removed 4 bases at V and 10 bases at J, leaving 12 bases unmatched. Germline-derived CDR1 and CDR2 are LGHNT and FRNRAP. The CDR3 is 15 amino acids. CDR3 amino acids: CASGSNRDRDGAQYF. The CDR3 region has the DNA TGTGCTAGTGGTTCCAACCGGGACAGGGACGGTGCGCAGTATTTT.

V usage is TRBV4-1 and J usage is TRBJ1-5, with D hard to call. Germline lookup yields CDR1 MGHRA and CDR2 YSYEKL. This CDR3 is built from 14 residues. Trimming cost V 8 bases and J 0 bases, with 11 bases left between them. The CDR3 sequence is CASDKVYSNQPQHF. CDR3 sequence (DNA): TGCGCCAGCGACAAGGTTTATAGCAATCAGCCCCAGCATTTT.

The chain links TRBV21-1 to TRBJ1-2; TRBD1, the D gene given by the table, was not confirmed from the DNA. TRBV21-1 is classified as a pseudogene. The CDR3 loop spans 16 amino acids. CDR3 sequence: CASSKARGDRAYGYTF. The CDR3 DNA sequence: TGTGCCAGCAGCAAAGCACGAGGGGACAGGGCTTATGGCTACACCTTC.

With respect to this clonotype: A much larger clone lies one base from this, so it may be a read error. The gene calls are TRBV4-1 and TRBJ2-4; 9 nucleotides match TRBD2. Unmatched junction bases numbered 6, after V lost 0 bases and J lost 6 bases. From germline, CDR1 is MGHRA and CDR2 YSYEKL. The CDR3 is made up of 16 amino acids. The CDR3: CASSQDLAGGGNIQYF. The CDR3, as DNA: TGCGCCAGCAGCCAAGATCTTGCGGGAGGGGGAAACATTCAGTACTTC.

This chain links TRBV12-3 or TRBV12-4 with TRBJ2-2; 10 nucleotides agree with TRBD2. The CDR3 loop spans 14 amino acids. Trimming took 6 bases from V and 7 from J; bases not matched to a gene: 5. In DNA form, the CDR3 reads TGTGCCAGCAGCCTAGCGGGGGAAGGCGGGGAGCTGTTTTTT. Translating it yields CASSLAGEGGELFF.

This chain links TRBV7-2 with TRBJ2-7; 8 nucleotides align to TRBD2. J gave up 2 bases and V 3 bases, and 3 bases lay outside the gene matches. This CDR3 spans 14 amino acids. Germline V CDR1 and CDR2: SGHTA, FQGNSA. The CDR3: CASSFGAGAYEQYF. The CDR3 DNA reads as TGTGCCAGCAGCTTCGGAGCGGGGGCCTACGAGCAGTACTTC.